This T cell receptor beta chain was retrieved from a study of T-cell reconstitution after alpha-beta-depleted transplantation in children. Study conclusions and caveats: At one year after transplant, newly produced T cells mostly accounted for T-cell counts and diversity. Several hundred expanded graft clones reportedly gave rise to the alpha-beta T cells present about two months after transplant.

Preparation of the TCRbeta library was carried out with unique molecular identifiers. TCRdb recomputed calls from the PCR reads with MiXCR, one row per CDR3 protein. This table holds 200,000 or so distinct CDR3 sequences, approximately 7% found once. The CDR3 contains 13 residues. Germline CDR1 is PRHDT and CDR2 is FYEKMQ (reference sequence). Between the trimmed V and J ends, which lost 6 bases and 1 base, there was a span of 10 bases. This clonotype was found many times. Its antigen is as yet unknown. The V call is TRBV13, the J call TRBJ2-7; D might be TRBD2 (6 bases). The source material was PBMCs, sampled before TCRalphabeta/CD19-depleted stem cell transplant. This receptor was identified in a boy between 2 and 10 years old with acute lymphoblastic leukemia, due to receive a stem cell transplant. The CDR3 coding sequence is TGTGCCAGCAGATACCGGGGGTCCTACGAGCAGTACTTC. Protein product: CASRYRGSYEQYF.